The rows below give T cell receptor beta chains drawn from one sample of a study of shared clonotypes between healthy human individuals. The assay was immunoSEQ multiplex PCR, and TCRdb's table has in-frame clones only and misses some. This table holds some 500,000 clones, about 95% found once. The sequencing input was naive CD4+ T cells sorted from blood. The receptors were sampled from a woman aged 25 to 45 in good health. Each CDR3 is given with its conserved first and last residue. D genes are given only for firm matches. Clone size appears in some rows only: once, few, many, or a class for an expanded clone.

>NA|TRBJ2-5|NA|TRBV10-3
CAISPGEETQYF
TGTGCCATCAGTCCAGGGGAAGAGACCCAGTACTTC
>NA|TRBJ2-7|TRBD1|TRBV28
CASRTGGFQEQYF
TGTGCCAGCAGGACAGGGGGATTCCAAGAGCAGTACTTC
>NA|TRBJ1-6|TRBD1|TRBV30
CAWSVVGTGNSPLHF
TGTGCCTGGAGTGTAGTCGGGACAGGGAATTCACCCCTCCACTTT
>NA|TRBJ1-2|NA|TRBV30
CAWSVAQGYENGYTF
TGTGCCTGGAGTGTGGCCCAGGGATATGAAAATGGCTACACCTTC
>NA|TRBJ2-7|TRBD2|TRBV5-1
CASSSTLAGDFSYEQYF
TGCGCCAGCAGCTCAACACTAGCGGGAGATTTCTCCTACGAGCAGTACTTC
>NA|TRBJ2-6|NA|TRBV15
CATSRDGGASNVLTF
TGTGCCACCAGCAGAGATGGAGGGGCTAGCAACGTCCTGACTTTC
>NA|TRBJ2-2|NA|TRBV28
CASSTQAPSSGELFF
TGTGCCAGCAGTACCCAAGCCCCTAGCTCCGGGGAGCTGTTTTTT
>NA|TRBJ2-1|TRBD1|TRBV28
CASSLTGAMRDEQFF
TGTGCCAGCAGTCTCACAGGGGCCATGAGGGATGAGCAGTTCTTC
>few|TRBJ2-2|TRBD1|TRBV5-1
CASSSGTGPGELFF
TGCGCCAGCAGCTCAGGGACAGGGCCCGGGGAGCTGTTTTTT
>NA|TRBJ2-2|TRBD2|TRBV4-1
CASRKLAGDTGELFF
TGCGCCAGCAGGAAACTAGCGGGAGACACCGGGGAGCTGTTTTTT
>NA|TRBJ2-7|NA|TRBV7-9
CASSLITTEQYF
TGTGCCAGCAGCTTAATCACCACCGAGCAGTACTTC
>NA|TRBJ2-1|NA|TRBV7-9
CASSTRWKAGNEQFF
TGTGCCAGCAGCACCCGGTGGAAGGCTGGCAATGAGCAGTTCTTC
>NA|TRBJ2-2|TRBD2|TRBV19
CASSGLAGDYTGELFF
TGTGCCAGTAGTGGCCTAGCGGGAGACTACACCGGGGAGCTGTTTTTT
>few|TRBJ2-7|TRBD2|TRBV11-2
CASSLGLAVYEQYF
TGTGCCAGCAGCTTGGGACTAGCGGTCTACGAGCAGTACTTC
>NA|TRBJ1-2|NA|TRBV28
CASGGLLVRYTF
TGTGCCAGCGGTGGCCTTTTGGTGCGCTACACCTTC
>NA|TRBJ1-1|NA|TRBV2
CASRESEAGRKAFF
TGTGCCAGCAGGGAGTCGGAGGCAGGACGCAAAGCTTTCTTT
>NA|TRBJ2-5|NA|TRBV10-2
CASSENYREKETQYF
TGCGCCAGCAGTGAGAATTACAGGGAGAAAGAGACCCAGTACTTC
>few|TRBJ1-1|TRBD1|TRBV18
CASSPTGANTEAFF
TGTGCCAGCTCACCAACAGGGGCGAACACTGAAGCTTTCTTT
>NA|TRBJ1-1|NA|TRBV5-4
CASSLERGVGTEAFF
TGTGCCAGCAGCTTGGAAAGAGGGGTAGGAACTGAAGCTTTCTTT
>NA|TRBJ2-5|TRBD2|TRBV2
CASSEGPTSGQETQYF
TGTGCCAGCAGTGAAGGTCCGACTAGCGGCCAAGAGACCCAGTACTTC
>NA|TRBJ2-3|TRBD2|TRBV19
CASKALAGGSSGADTQYF
TGTGCCAGTAAGGCACTAGCGGGAGGATCGAGTGGCGCAGATACGCAGTATTTT
>NA|TRBJ1-4|NA|TRBV19
CASRTRVAQQLFF
TGTGCCAGTAGAACACGCGTGGCACAGCAACTGTTTTTT
>NA|TRBJ1-3|NA|TRBV5-1
CASSRGLTAGNTIYF
TGCGCCAGCAGCAGGGGGTTGACAGCTGGAAACACCATATATTTT
>NA|TRBJ1-1|NA|TRBV6-5
CASSYGGANTEAFF
TGTGCCAGCAGTTACGGCGGGGCGAACACTGAAGCTTTCTTT
>NA|TRBJ2-5|NA|TRBV6-5
CASSTSTGPQETQYF
NA
>NA|TRBJ2-7|TRBD1|TRBV7-2
CASSSRTGSGYEQYF
TGTGCCAGCAGCTCCAGGACAGGGAGCGGCTACGAGCAGTACTTC
>NA|TRBJ2-1|NA|TRBV5-6
CASSLGTHIGNEQFF
TGTGCCAGCAGCTTGGGGACCCATATTGGCAATGAGCAGTTCTTC
>NA|TRBJ2-7|NA|TRBV5-1
CASSFMVGLAYEQYF
TGCGCCAGCAGCTTTATGGTGGGACTCGCCTACGAGCAGTACTTC
>NA|TRBJ2-2|TRBD2|TRBV19
CASRGLAGVPTGELFF
TGTGCCAGTAGGGGACTAGCGGGAGTACCCACCGGGGAGCTGTTTTTT
>NA|TRBJ2-7|NA|TRBV11-2
CASSLWDVRDEQYF
TGTGCCAGCAGCTTATGGGACGTCAGAGACGAGCAGTACTTC
>NA|TRBJ2-7|TRBD2|TRBV14
CASSLRLARASYEQYF
TGTGCCAGCAGCCTCAGACTAGCGAGAGCCTCCTACGAGCAGTACTTC
>NA|TRBJ2-3|TRBD2|TRBV5-8
CASSQRLAGRGDTQYF
TGTGCCAGCAGCCAGAGACTAGCGGGGCGCGGGGATACGCAGTATTTT
>NA|TRBJ1-1|NA|TRBV18
CASSLGANTEAFF
TGTGCCAGCTCACTCGGGGCGAACACTGAAGCTTTCTTT
>NA|TRBJ1-1|NA|TRBV28
CATTGYTEAFF
TGTGCCACCACAGGTTACACTGAAGCTTTCTTT
>NA|TRBJ2-1|TRBD2|TRBV2
CASSLSGGGNYNEQFF
TGTGCCAGCAGCCTATCGGGCGGGGGAAACTACAATGAGCAGTTCTTC
>NA|TRBJ1-5|TRBD1|TRBV18
CASSPTGEIFSPQHF
TGTGCCAGCTCCCCAACAGGGGAGATCTTCTCGCCCCAGCATTTT
>NA|TRBJ2-1|NA|TRBV28
CASSLSDKLTGQFF
TGTGCCAGCAGTTTATCCGACAAATTAACTGGCCAGTTCTTC
>NA|TRBJ2-5|TRBD2|TRBV11-2
CASSTGLAGGRETQYF
TGTGCCAGCAGCACGGGACTAGCGGGAGGTCGAGAGACCCAGTACTTC
>NA|TRBJ2-7|TRBD2|TRBV5-1
CASSFQVASGRREQYF
TGCGCCAGCAGCTTTCAGGTTGCTAGCGGGAGGAGAGAGCAGTACTTC
>NA|TRBJ2-7|TRBD1|TRBV5-1
CASSLLGQGALAEQYF
TGCGCCAGCAGCTTACTGGGACAGGGAGCCCTCGCCGAGCAGTACTTC
>NA|TRBJ2-1|TRBD2|TRBV5-4
CASSLAAAGVWNEQFF
TGTGCCAGCAGCTTGGCCGCAGCGGGAGTGTGGAATGAGCAGTTCTTC
>NA|TRBJ2-1|NA|TRBV21-1
CASSKQLAGGHEQFF
TGTGCCAGCAGCAAGCAACTAGCGGGAGGGCATGAGCAGTTCTTC
>NA|TRBJ2-2|NA|TRBV7-8
CASSLGQNTGELFF
TGTGCCAGCAGCTTAGGACAGAACACCGGGGAGCTGTTTTTT
>NA|TRBJ2-2|NA|TRBV6-7
CASSLTGELFF
TGTGCCAGCAGTCTGACCGGGGAGCTGTTTTTT
>NA|TRBJ1-2|NA|TRBV29-1
CSVGPANYGYTF
TGCAGCGTTGGGCCAGCTAACTATGGCTACACCTTC
>NA|TRBJ2-7|NA|TRBV7-2
CASSLAPGMYEQYF
TGTGCCAGCAGCTTAGCTCCAGGGATGTACGAGCAGTACTTC
>NA|TRBJ2-4|NA|TRBV6-1
CASSGRDTLAKNIQYF
TGTGCCAGCAGTGGCCGGGACACCTTAGCCAAAAACATTCAGTACTTC
>once|TRBJ1-1|NA|TRBV5-1
CASKSLGRAFF
TGCGCCAGCAAGAGTCTGGGGAGGGCTTTCTTT
>NA|TRBJ2-1|NA|TRBV29-1
CSVGLYSSYNEQFF
TGCAGCGTTGGACTCTATAGCTCCTACAATGAGCAGTTCTTC
>NA|TRBJ2-7|TRBD2|TRBV11-2
CASSPGTSGSFEQYF
TGTGCCAGCAGCCCAGGGACTAGCGGGAGCTTCGAGCAGTACTTC